This T cell receptor beta chain originates from a study of OX40 agonist ivuxolimab in advanced cancers. Study-wide context: Patients received ivuxolimab, an intravenous treatment, every 2 weeks at 0.01 to 10 mg/kg.

Clones were read by immunoSEQ multiplex PCR, and TCRdb kept only the in-frame ones, dropping some. The table lists about 46,000 clones, more than 75% of them singletons. Sequenced here: CD4+ or CD8+ T cells sorted from blood, sampled in a trial of the OX40 agonist ivuxolimab. This receptor was obtained from an adult with an advanced solid tumor such as melanoma, head and neck, liver or kidney cancer.

The CDR3 loop is CASLGTGRGEQYF. The DNA of the CDR3 is TGTGCCAGCCTCGGAACGGGGAGGGGCGAGCAGTACTTC. The chain employs TRBV2 and TRBJ2-7; the match to TRBD2 covers 7 bases. V lost 8 bases to trimming and J lost 6 bases; unmatched junction nucleotides: 10. Germline CDR1 SNHLY, CDR2 FYNNEI. The CDR3 spans 13 residues.